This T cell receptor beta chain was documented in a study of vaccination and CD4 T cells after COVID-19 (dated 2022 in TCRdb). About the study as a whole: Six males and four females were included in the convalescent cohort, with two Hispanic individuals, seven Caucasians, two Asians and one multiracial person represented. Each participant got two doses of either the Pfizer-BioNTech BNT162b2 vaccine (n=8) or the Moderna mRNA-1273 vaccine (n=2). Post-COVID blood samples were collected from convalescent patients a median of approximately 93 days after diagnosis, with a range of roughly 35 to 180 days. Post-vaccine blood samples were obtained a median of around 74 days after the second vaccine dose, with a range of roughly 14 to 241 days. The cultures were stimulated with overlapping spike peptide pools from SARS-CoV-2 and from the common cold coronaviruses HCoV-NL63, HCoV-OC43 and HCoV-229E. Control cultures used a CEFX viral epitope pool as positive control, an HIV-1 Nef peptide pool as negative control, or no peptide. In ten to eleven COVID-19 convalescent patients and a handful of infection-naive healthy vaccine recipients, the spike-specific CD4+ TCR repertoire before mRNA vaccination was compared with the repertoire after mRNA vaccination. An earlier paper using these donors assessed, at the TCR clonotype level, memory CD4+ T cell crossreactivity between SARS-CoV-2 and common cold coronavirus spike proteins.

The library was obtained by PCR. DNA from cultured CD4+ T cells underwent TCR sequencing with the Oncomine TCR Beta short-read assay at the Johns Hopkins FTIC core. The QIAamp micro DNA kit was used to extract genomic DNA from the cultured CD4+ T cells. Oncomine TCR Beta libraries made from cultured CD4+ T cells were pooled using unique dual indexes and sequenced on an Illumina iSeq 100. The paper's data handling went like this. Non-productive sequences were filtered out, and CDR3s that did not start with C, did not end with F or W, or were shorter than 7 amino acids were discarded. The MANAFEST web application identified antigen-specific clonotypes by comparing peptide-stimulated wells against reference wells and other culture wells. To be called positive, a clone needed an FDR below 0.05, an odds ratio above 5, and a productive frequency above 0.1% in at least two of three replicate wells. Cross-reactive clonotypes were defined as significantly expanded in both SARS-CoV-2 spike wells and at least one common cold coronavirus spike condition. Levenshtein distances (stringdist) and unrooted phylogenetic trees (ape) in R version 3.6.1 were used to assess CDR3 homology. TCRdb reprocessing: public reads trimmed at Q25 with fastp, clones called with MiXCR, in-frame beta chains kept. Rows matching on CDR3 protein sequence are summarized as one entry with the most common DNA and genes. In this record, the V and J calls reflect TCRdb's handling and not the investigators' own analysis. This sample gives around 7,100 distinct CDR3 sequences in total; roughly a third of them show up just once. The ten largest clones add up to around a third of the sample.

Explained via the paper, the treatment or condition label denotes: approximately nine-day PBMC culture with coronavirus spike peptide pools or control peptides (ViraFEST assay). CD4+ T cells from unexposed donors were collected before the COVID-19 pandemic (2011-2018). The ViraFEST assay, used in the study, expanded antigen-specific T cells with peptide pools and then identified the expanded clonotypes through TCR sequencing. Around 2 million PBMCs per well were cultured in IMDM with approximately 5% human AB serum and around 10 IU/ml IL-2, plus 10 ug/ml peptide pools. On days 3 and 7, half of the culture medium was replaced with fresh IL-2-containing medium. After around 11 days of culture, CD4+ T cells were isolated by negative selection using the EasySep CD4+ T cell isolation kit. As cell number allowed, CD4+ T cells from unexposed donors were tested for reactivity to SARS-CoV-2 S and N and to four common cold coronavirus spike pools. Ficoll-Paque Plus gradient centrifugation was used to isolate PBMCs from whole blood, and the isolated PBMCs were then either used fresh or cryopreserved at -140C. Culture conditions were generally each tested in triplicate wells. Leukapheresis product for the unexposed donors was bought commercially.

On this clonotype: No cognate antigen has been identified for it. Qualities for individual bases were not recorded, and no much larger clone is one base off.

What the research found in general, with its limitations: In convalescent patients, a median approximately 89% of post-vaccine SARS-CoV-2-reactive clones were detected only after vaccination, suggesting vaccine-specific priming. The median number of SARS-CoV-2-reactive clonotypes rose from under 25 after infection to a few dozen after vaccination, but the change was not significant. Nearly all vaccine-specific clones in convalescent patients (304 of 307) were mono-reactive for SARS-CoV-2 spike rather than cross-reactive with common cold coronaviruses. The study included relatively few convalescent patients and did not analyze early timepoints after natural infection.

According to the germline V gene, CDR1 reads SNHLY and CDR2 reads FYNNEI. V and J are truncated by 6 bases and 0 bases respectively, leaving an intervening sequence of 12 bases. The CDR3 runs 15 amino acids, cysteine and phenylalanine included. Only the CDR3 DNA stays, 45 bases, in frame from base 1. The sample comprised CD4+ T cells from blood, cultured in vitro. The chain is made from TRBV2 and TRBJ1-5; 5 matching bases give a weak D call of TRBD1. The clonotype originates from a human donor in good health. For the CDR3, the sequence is CASSGDSHSNQPQHF. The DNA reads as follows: TGTGCCAGCAGCGGAGACAGCCATAGCAATCAGCCCCAGCATTTT.